The entry below describes one TCR beta chain. Authors' methods: The authors estimated nucleated cell counts from reference gene primer amplification. Produced via immunoSEQ multiplex PCR; TCRdb's table is partial and in-frame only. That table is the source of V, J and clone size, and D and trimming were worked out from the DNA. The sample has under 250,000 clones; about 86% are singletons. This record comes from a study of blood T cell repertoires in COVID-19. At the level of the study: Some COVID-19 samples were acute and others convalescent; all came from the United States, Italy and Spain. PBMCs, B-cell-depleted T cells, or T cells provided the cDNA or gDNA that made up the material.

The specimen was peripheral blood. This receptor was obtained from a woman between 55 and 75 years old with acute or convalescent COVID-19.

In DNA form, the CDR3 reads TGTGCCAGCAGCCAGGGAGGATTCTATGGCTACACCTTC. It is translated as CASSQGGFYGYTF. V usage is TRBV5-4 and J usage is TRBJ1-2; the D gene is possibly TRBD1 (5 bases). The germline V gene encodes CDR1 SGHNT and CDR2 YYREEE (reference sequence). Trimming pared 4 bases from V and 4 bases from J, leaving 11 bases between. This CDR3 has 13 residues.